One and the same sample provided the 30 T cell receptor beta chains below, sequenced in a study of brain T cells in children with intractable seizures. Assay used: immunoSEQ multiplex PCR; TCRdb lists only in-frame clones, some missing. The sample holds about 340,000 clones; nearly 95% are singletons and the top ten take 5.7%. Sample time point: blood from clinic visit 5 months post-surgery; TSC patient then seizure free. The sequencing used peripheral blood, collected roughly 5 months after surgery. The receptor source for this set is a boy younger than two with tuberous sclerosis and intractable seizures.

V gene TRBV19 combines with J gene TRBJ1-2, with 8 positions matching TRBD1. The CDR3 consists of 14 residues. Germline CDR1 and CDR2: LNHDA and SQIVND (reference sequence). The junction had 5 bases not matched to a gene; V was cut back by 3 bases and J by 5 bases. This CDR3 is CASSMTGQDYGYTF. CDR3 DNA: TGTGCCAGTAGTATGACGGGACAGGATTATGGCTACACCTTC.

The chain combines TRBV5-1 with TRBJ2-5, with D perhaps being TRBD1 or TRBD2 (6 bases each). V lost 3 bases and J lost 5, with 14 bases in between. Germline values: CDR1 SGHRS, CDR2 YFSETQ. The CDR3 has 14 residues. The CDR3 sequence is CASSSSGARETQYF. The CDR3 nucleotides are TGCGCCAGCAGCTCCTCGGGGGCCCGTGAGACCCAGTACTTC. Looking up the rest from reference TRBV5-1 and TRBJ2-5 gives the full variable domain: KAGVTQTPRYLIKTRGQQVTLSCSPISGHRSVSWYQQTPGQGLQFLFEYFSETQRNKGNFPGRFSGRQFSNSRSEMNVSTLELGDSALYLCASSSSGARETQYFGPGTRLLVL.

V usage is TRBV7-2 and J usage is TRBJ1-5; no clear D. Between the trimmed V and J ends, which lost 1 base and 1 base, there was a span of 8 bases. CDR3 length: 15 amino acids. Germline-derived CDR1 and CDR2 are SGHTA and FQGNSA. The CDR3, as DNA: TGTGCCAGCAGCTTAGACTCGGGGAGCAATCAGCCCCAGCATTTT. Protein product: CASSLDSGSNQPQHF.

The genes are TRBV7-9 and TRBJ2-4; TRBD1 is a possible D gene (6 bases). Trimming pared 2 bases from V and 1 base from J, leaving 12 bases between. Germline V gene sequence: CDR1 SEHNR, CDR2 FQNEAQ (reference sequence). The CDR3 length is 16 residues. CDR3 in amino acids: CASSLRGYGAKNIQYF. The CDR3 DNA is TGTGCCAGCAGCTTAAGGGGGTATGGGGCCAAAAACATTCAGTACTTC.

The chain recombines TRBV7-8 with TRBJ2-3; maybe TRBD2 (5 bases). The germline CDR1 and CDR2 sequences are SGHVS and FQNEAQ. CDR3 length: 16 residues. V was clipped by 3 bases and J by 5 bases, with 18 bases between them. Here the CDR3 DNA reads TGTGCCAGCAGCTTTGGGGTGCCTCTTGGAGGAGATACGCAGTATTTT. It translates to CASSFGVPLGGDTQYF.

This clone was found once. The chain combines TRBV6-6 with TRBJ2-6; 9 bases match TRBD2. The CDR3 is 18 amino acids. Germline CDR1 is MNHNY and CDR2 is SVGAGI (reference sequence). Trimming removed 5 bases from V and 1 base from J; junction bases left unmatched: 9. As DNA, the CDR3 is TGTGCCAGCAGTCGCATAGCGGGGGCCCAATCTGGGGCCAACGTCCTGACTTTC. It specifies CASSRIAGAQSGANVLTF.

The CDR3 region is CASSQETSGRGYEQYF. Written as DNA, the CDR3 is TGTGCCAGCAGCCAAGAAACTAGCGGGAGGGGATACGAGCAGTACTTC. This chain joins TRBV4-2 and TRBJ2-7; 13 positions agree with TRBD2. This CDR3 comprises 16 residues. The germline V gene has CDR1 LGHNA and CDR2 YNFKEQ. V dropped 0 bases and J dropped 4; count of bases not matched to a gene: 3.

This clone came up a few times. The CDR3 nucleotides are TGTGCCAGCAGTGGGGGCAGACATTCCCGTAACTATGGCTACACCTTC. Its translation: CASSGGRHSRNYGYTF. This chain connects TRBV6-1 to TRBJ1-2, with D maybe TRBD1 (5 bases). The CDR3 contains 16 residues. The germline CDR1 and CDR2 sequences are MNHNS and SASEGT. V shed 4 bases and J shed 1 base, with 16 bases lying between them.

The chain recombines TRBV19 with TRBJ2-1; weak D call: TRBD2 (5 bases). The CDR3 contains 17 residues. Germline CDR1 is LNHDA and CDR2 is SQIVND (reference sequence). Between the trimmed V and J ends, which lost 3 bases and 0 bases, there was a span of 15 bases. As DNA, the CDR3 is TGTGCCAGTAGTATCTTTCTCCTGGGGAGCTCCTACAATGAGCAGTTCTTC. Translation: CASSIFLLGSSYNEQFF.

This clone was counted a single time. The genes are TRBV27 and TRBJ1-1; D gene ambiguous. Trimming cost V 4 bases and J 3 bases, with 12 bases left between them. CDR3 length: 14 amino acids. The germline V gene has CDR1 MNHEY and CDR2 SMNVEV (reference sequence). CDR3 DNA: TGTGCCAGCAGTTCCTACCTCCGGGACACTGAAGCTTTCTTT. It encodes CASSSYLRDTEAFF.

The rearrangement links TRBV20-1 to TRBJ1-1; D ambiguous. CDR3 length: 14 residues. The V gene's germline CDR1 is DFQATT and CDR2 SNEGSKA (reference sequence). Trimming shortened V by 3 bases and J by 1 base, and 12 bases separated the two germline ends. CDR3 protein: CSASRPIANTEAFF. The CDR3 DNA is TGCAGTGCTAGTCGACCGATAGCGAACACTGAAGCTTTCTTT.

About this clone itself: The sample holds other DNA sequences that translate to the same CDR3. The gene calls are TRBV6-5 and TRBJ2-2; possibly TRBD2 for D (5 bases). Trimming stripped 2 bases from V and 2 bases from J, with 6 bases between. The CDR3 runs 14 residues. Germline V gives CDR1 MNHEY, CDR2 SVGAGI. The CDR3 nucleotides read TGTGCCAGCAGTTACGGACTCAACACCGGGGAGCTGTTTTTT. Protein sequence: CASSYGLNTGELFF.

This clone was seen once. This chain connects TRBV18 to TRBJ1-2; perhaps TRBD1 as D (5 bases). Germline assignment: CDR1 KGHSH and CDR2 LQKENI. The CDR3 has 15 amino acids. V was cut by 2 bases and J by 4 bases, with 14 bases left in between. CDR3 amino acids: CASSPGVGDFYGYTF. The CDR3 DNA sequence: TGTGCCAGCTCACCAGGGGTCGGGGACTTCTATGGCTACACCTTC.

This CDR3 is CASSTALDDEKLFF. In nucleotides, the CDR3 is TGTGCCAGCAGCACAGCCTTGGACGATGAAAAACTGTTTTTT. The rearrangement links TRBV5-4 to TRBJ1-4; no clear D. V shed 4 bases and J shed 6 bases, with 13 bases lying between them. The CDR3 extends over 14 amino acids. Germline-derived CDR1 and CDR2 are SGHNT and YYREEE (reference sequence).

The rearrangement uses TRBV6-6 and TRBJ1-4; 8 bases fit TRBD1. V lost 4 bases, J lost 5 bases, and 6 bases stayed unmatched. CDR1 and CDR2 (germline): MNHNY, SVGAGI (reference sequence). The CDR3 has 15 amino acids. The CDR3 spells CASSSGQARNEKLFF. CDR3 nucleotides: TGTGCCAGCAGTTCGGGACAGGCGAGGAATGAAAAACTGTTTTTT.

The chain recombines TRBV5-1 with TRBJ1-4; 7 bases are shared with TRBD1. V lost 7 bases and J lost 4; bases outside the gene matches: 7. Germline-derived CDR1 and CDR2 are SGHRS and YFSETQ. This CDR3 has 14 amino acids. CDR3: CASDRVGDNEKLFF. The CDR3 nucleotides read TGCGCCAGCGACAGGGTAGGGGATAATGAAAAACTGTTTTTT. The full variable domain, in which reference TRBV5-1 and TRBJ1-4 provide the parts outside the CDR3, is KAGVTQTPRYLIKTRGQQVTLSCSPISGHRSVSWYQQTPGQGLQFLFEYFSETQRNKGNFPGRFSGRQFSNSRSEMNVSTLELGDSALYLCASDRVGDNEKLFFGSGTQLSVL.

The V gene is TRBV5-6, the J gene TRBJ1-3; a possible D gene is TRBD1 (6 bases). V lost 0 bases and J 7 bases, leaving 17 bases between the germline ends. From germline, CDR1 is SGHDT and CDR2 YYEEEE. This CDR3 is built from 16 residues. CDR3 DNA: TGTGCCAGCAGCTTGGGGACAGTTCTCCAGGCCAACACCATATATTTT. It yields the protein CASSLGTVLQANTIYF.

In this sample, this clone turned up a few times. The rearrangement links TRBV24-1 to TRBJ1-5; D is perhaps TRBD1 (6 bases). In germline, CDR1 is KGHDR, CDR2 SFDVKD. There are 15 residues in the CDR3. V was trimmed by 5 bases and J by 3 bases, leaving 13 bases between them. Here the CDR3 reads CATSGEGVDNQPQHF. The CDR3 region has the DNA TGTGCCACCAGTGGCGAGGGGGTGGACAATCAGCCCCAGCATTTT.

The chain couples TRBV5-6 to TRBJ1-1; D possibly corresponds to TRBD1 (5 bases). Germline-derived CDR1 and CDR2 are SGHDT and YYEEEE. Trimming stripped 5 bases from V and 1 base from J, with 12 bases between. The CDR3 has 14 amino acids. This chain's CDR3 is CASRVLGANTEAFF. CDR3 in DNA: TGTGCCAGCAGGGTCCTCGGGGCGAACACTGAAGCTTTCTTT.

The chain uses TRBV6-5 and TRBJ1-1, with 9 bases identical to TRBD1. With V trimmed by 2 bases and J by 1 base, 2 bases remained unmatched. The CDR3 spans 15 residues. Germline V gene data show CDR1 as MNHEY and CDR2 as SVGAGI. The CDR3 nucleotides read TGTGCCAGCAGTTACACAGGGGGCGCGAACACTGAAGCTTTCTTT. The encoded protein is CASSYTGGANTEAFF.

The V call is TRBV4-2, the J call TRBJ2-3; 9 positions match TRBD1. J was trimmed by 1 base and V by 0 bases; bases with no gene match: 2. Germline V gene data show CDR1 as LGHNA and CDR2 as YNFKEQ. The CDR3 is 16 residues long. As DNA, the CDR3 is TGTGCCAGCAGCCAAGATCGGACAGGGGGCACAGATACGCAGTATTTT. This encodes CASSQDRTGGTDTQYF.

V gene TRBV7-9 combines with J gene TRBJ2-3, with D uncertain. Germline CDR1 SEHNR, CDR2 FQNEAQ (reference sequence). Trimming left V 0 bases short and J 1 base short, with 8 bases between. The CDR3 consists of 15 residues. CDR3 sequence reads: CASSLAWAGTDTQYF. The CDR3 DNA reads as TGTGCCAGCAGCTTAGCCTGGGCGGGCACAGATACGCAGTATTTT.

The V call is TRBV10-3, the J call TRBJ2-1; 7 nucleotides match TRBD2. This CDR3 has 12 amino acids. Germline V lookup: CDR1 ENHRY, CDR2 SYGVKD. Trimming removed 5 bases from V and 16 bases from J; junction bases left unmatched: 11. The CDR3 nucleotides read TGTGCCATCAGTAGCCTAGCGGAGCCCCCCTTCTTC. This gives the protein CAISSLAEPPFF.

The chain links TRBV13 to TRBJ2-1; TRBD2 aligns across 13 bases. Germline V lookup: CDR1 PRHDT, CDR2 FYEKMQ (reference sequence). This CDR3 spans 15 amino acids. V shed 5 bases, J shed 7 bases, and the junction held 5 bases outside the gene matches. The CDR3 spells CASSPGLAGINEQFF. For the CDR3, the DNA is TGTGCCAGCAGCCCGGGACTAGCGGGGATTAATGAGCAGTTCTTC. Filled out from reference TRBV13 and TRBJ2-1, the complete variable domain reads AAGVIQSPRHLIKEKRETATLKCYPIPRHDTVYWYQQGPGQDPQFLISFYEKMQSDKGSIPDRFSAQQFSDYHSELNMSSLELGDSALYFCASSPGLAGINEQFFGPGTRLTVL.

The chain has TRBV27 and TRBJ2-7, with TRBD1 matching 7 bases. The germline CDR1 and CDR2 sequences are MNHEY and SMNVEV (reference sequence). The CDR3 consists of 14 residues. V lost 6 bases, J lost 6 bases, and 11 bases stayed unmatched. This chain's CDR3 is CASSTRGRTSEQYF. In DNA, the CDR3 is TGTGCCAGCAGCACGAGGGGGCGCACATCCGAGCAGTACTTC.

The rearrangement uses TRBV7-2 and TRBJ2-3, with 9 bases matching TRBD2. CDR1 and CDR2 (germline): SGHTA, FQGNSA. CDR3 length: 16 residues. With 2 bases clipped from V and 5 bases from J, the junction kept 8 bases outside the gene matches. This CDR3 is CASSLMVAGGQDTQYF. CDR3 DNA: TGTGCCAGCAGCTTAATGGTGGCGGGGGGGCAAGATACGCAGTATTTT.

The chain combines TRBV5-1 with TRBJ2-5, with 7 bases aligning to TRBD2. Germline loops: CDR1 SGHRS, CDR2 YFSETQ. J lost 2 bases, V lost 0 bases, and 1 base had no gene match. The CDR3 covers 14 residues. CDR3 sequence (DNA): TGCGCCAGCAGCTTGGTGGGGGGGCAAGAGACCCAGTACTTC. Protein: CASSLVGGQETQYF.

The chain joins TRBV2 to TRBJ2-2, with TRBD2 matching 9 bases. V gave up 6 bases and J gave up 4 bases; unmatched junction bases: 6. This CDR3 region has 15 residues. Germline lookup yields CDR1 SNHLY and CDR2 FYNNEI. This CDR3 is CASRGAGGPTGELFF. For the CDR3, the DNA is TGTGCCAGCAGAGGAGCGGGGGGCCCCACCGGGGAGCTGTTTTTT.

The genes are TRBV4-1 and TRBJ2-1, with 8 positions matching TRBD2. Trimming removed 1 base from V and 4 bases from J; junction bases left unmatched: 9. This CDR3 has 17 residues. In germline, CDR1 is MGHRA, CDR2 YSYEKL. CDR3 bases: TGCGCCAGCAGCCAAGTTCCCACTAGCGGCCTGTACAATGAGCAGTTCTTC. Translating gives CASSQVPTSGLYNEQFF.

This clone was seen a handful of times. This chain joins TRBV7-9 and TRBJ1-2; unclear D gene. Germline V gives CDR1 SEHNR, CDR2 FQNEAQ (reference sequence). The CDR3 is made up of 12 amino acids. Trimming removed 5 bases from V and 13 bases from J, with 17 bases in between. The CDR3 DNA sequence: TGTGCCAGCAGCCCCCGCGACTTCTTCCGCACCTTC. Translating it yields CASSPRDFFRTF.